The 25 T cell receptor beta chains reported below all come from one sample, sequenced in a study of T cells in Graves' hyperthyroidism and ophthalmopathy. From RNA transcripts, TCR beta CDR3 regions were amplified. In the first-round RT-PCR of the TCR CDR3, the HTBI primer set was used. TCRdb independently ran MiXCR on the multiplex PCR reads; one entry per CDR3 protein. This table has roughly 740,000 distinct CDR3 sequences, less than 20% appearing once. Sequenced material: blood. Source of these receptors: a man younger than 35 with Graves' hyperthyroidism.

This clonotype turned up a few times. The chain carries TRBV7-2 and TRBJ2-3; TRBD2 is a possible D gene (5 bases). This CDR3 comprises 15 residues. Germline-derived CDR1 and CDR2 are SGHTA and FQGNSA. V dropped 3 bases and J dropped 3 bases, with 13 bases sitting between them. CDR3 in amino acids: CASSFSLTSTDTQYF. In DNA, the CDR3 is TGTGCCAGCAGCTTTTCTCTCACTAGTACAGATACGCAGTATTTT.

The chain employs TRBV10-3 and TRBJ2-5; D unresolved. The V end was cut by 0 bases, the J end by 5 bases, with 4 bases between. Germline values: CDR1 ENHRY, CDR2 SYGVKD. This CDR3 comprises 12 residues. The CDR3 here is CAISESIETQYF. CDR3 DNA sequence: TGTGCCATCAGTGAGTCGATTGAGACCCAGTACTTC.

The V gene is TRBV4-1, the J gene TRBJ1-2; no reliable D call. The CDR3 length is 14 residues. From germline, CDR1 is MGHRA and CDR2 YSYEKL. The V end lost 0 bases, the J end lost 4 bases, and 9 bases lay between the germline ends. The CDR3 spells CASSQDQAVYGYTF. CDR3 nucleotide sequence: TGCGCCAGCAGCCAAGACCAGGCGGTCTATGGCTACACCTTC.

About this clonotype itself: A read error may account for a junction end that differs from germline. The chain links TRBV7-8 to TRBJ1-4; TRBD1 might be the D (5 bases). CDR1 and CDR2 (germline): SGHVS, FQNEAQ. The CDR3 is 16 residues long. The DNA for the CDR3 is TGTGCCAGCAGCGCCGCAAGGGGAGGAACTAATGGAAAACTGTTTTTT. Residues: CASSAARGGTNGKLFF.

This clonotype has at least ten counts. The chain carries TRBV27 and TRBJ1-1; no definite D call. The CDR3 sequence is 15 residues long. Per germline, CDR1 MNHEY and CDR2 SMNVEV (reference sequence). V lost 5 bases, J lost 4 bases, and 17 bases lay in between. CDR3 nucleotides: TGTGCCAGCAGTACGTACCGACCGGGGAGCACTGAAGCTTTCTTT. Translation gives CASSTYRPGSTEAFF.

This clonotype was seen a few times. The CDR3 DNA reads as TGTGCCAGCAGCTTATGGTCAGGGGGTCGTAATCAGCCCCAGCATTTT. This encodes CASSLWSGGRNQPQHF. The rearrangement links TRBV7-8 to TRBJ1-5; 7 nucleotides line up with TRBD1. CDR3 length equals 16 residues. CDR1 and CDR2 (germline): SGHVS, FQNEAQ. J gave up 4 bases and V 2 bases, and 8 bases lay outside the gene matches.

V is TRBV25-1 and J is TRBJ2-1, with 12 bases identical to TRBD2. Germline assignment: CDR1 MGHDK and CDR2 SYGVNS. V shed 2 bases, J shed 1 base, and the junction held 6 bases outside the gene matches. The CDR3 runs 18 residues. This CDR3 is CASSEPTTSGSSYNEQFF. The CDR3, as DNA: TGTGCCAGCAGTGAACCAACGACTAGCGGGAGTTCCTACAATGAGCAGTTCTTC. Looking up the rest from reference TRBV25-1 and TRBJ2-1 gives the full variable domain: EADIYQTPRYLVIGTGKKITLECSQTMGHDKMYWYQQDPGMELHLIHYSYGVNSTEKGDLSSESTVSRIRTEHFPLTLESARPSHTSQYLCASSEPTTSGSSYNEQFFGPGTRLTVL.

The chain joins TRBV29-1 to TRBJ2-5; no clear D gene. The CDR3 runs 10 residues. Trimming stripped 4 bases from V and 5 bases from J, with 5 bases between. Germline V gene lookup returns CDR1 SQVTM and CDR2 ANQGSEA. CDR3 region: CSVVRETQYF. As DNA, the CDR3 is TGCAGCGTTGTAAGGGAGACCCAGTACTTC.

In its sample, this clonotype was seen many times. This chain links TRBV20-1 with TRBJ2-3; D perhaps matches TRBD2 (5 bases). V lost 1 base, J lost 3 bases, and 11 bases lay in between. The CDR3 sequence is 14 residues long. In germline, CDR1 is DFQATT, CDR2 SNEGSKA (reference sequence). CDR3 DNA: TGCAGTGCTAGAGTGGCTAGAGGGACAGATACGCAGTATTTT. Translating gives CSARVARGTDTQYF.

Notes on this clonotype: Since a much larger clone is just one base distant, this may be a read error. The chain recombines TRBV20-1 with TRBJ2-5; 7 bases line up with TRBD2. Germline-derived CDR1 and CDR2 are DFQATT and SNEGSKA (reference sequence). The junction had 13 bases not matched to a gene; V was cut back by 0 bases and J by 9 bases. The CDR3 length is 15 residues. The CDR3 DNA reads as TGCAGTGCTAGAGAAGGTAGCGGGCCCGGGAGGCCCCAGTACTTC. It yields the protein CSAREGSGPGRPQYF.

There are a few counts of this clonotype. J is TRBJ2-3 and V is TRBV6-1; D gene ambiguous. CDR1 is MNHNS and CDR2 is SASEGT in the germline V gene. CDR3 size: 15 residues. Between the trimmed V and J ends, which lost 8 bases and 0 bases, there was a span of 15 bases. CDR3 sequence: CASRRRRTSTDTQYF. CDR3 nucleotide sequence: TGTGCCAGCCGGCGAAGACGGACGAGCACAGATACGCAGTATTTT.

V and J are TRBV24-1 and TRBJ2-2; 11 nucleotides align to TRBD1. CDR1 is KGHDR and CDR2 is SFDVKD in the germline V gene. The CDR3 length is 17 residues. The V segment lost 4 bases and the J segment 3 bases; nucleotides outside the gene matches: 6. CDR3 in DNA: TGTGCCACCAGTGAATGGGGACAGGGGGTATACACCGGGGAGCTGTTTTTT. It codes for CATSEWGQGVYTGELFF.

This clonotype was seen a handful of times. This chain connects TRBV5-6 to TRBJ1-1; maybe TRBD1 (6 bases). This CDR3 comprises 14 residues. With 1 base removed from V and 4 bases from J, the gap between germline ends came to 11 bases. Germline CDR1 and CDR2: SGHDT and YYEEEE. The DNA of the CDR3 is TGTGCCAGCAGCTTGTTTGCGGGGGCCACTGAAGCTTTCTTT. It encodes CASSLFAGATEAFF.

There are many counts of this clonotype. The J gene is TRBJ1-3, the V gene TRBV28, with a weak D call TRBD1 (5 bases). V shed 2 bases and J shed 0 bases, with 8 bases lying between them. CDR3 size: 15 residues. Germline assignment: CDR1 MDHEN and CDR2 SYDVKM. CDR3 nucleotides: TGTGCCAGCAGTTTAGGGGCGGGCTCTGGAAACACCATATATTTT. It encodes CASSLGAGSGNTIYF.

This clonotype was recorded at least ten times. The V and J genes are TRBV24-1 and TRBJ2-5, with TRBD2 matching 14 bases. The CDR3 extends over 16 amino acids. Per the germline V gene, CDR1 is KGHDR and CDR2 is SFDVKD. V was clipped by 4 bases and J by 4 bases; unmatched bases: 4. DNA for the CDR3: TGTGCCACCAGTGACCTAGGACTAGCGGGAGGAGAGACCCAGTACTTC. It specifies CATSDLGLAGGETQYF.

The chain combines TRBV7-9 with TRBJ2-2; 7 bases fit TRBD1. Germline CDR1 SEHNR, CDR2 FQNEAQ (reference sequence). The CDR3 sequence is 15 residues long. V shed 5 bases, J shed 4 bases, and the junction held 7 bases outside the gene matches. CDR3 region: CASSPGGSGTGELFF. Written as DNA, the CDR3 is TGTGCCAGCAGCCCAGGGGGATCGGGCACCGGGGAGCTGTTTTTT.

This chain joins TRBV28 and TRBJ2-7, with 7 bases identical to TRBD1. Germline-derived CDR1 and CDR2 are MDHEN and SYDVKM. The CDR3 runs to 14 residues. V lost 11 bases, J lost 2 bases, and 12 bases stayed unmatched. The CDR3 loop reads CAASPATGPYEQYF. In DNA form, the CDR3 reads TGTGCCGCCTCCCCCGCGACAGGGCCCTACGAGCAGTACTTC.

A word on this clonotype: A much more abundant neighbour one base away suggests this may be a read error. This chain links TRBV20-1 with TRBJ2-7; 7 bases agree with TRBD2. The CDR3 runs to 15 residues. Germline values: CDR1 DFQATT, CDR2 SNEGSKA (reference sequence). CDR3 nucleotide sequence: TGCAATGCCACTCCGTCTCGGCGGGAGACCCACGAGCAGTACTTC. Translated, it gives CNATPSRRETHEQYF.

This clonotype was counted at least ten times. This chain links TRBV7-8 with TRBJ2-3; 7 nucleotides agree with TRBD1. Losses at the gene ends were 8 bases for V and 1 base for J; bases not matched to a gene: 6. Germline V gene data show CDR1 as SGHVS and CDR2 as FQNEAQ. This CDR3 is built from 14 residues. CDR3 amino acids: CASGQVAGTDTQYF. Written as DNA, the CDR3 is TGTGCCAGCGGACAGGTCGCGGGCACAGATACGCAGTATTTT. The entire variable domain, with the rest obtained from reference TRBV7-8 and TRBJ2-3, is as follows: GAGVSQSPRYKVAKRGQDVALRCDPISGHVSLFWYQQALGQGPEFLTYFQNEAQLDKSGLPSDRFFAERPEGSVSTLKIQRTQQEDSAVYLCASGQVAGTDTQYFGPGTRLTVL.

This chain connects TRBV20-1 to TRBJ2-2; 8 positions match TRBD1. J lost 0 bases, V lost 3 bases, and 3 bases had no gene match. The germline V gene has CDR1 DFQATT and CDR2 SNEGSKA (reference sequence). This CDR3 contains 15 residues. The CDR3 DNA sequence: TGCAGTGCTAGCAGGACAGGGACGAACACCGGGGAGCTGTTTTTT. Amino acids: CSASRTGTNTGELFF.

This clonotype came up many times. This chain uses TRBV3-1 with TRBJ2-5, with 11 bases lining up with TRBD2. The CDR3 contains 16 residues. V lost 3 bases, J lost 4 bases, and 7 bases stayed unmatched. CDR1 is LGHDT and CDR2 is YNNKEL in the germline V gene (reference sequence). The CDR3 coding sequence is TGTGCCAGCAGCCATGTAGCGGGAGGGCGCGGAGAGACCCAGTACTTC. The encoded protein is CASSHVAGGRGETQYF.

This clonotype was seen many times. V usage is TRBV27 and J usage is TRBJ2-1; TRBD2 agrees at 12 bases. The CDR3 loop spans 15 amino acids. V shed 4 bases and J 6 bases; nucleotides not matched to a gene: 4. Germline V lookup: CDR1 MNHEY, CDR2 SMNVEV (reference sequence). CDR3 region: CASSWTSGTGNEQFF. The CDR3 nucleotides are TGTGCCAGCAGTTGGACTAGCGGGACTGGCAATGAGCAGTTCTTC.

The V and J genes are TRBV10-3 and TRBJ2-1, with D tentatively TRBD1 (5 bases). Germline-derived CDR1 and CDR2 are ENHRY and SYGVKD. The CDR3 extends over 11 amino acids. Trimming removed 5 bases from V and 7 bases from J, with 6 bases in between. The CDR3 spells CAISQGNEQFF. CDR3 DNA: TGTGCCATCAGTCAGGGTAATGAGCAGTTCTTC.

This clonotype has only a few counts. The chain combines TRBV10-3 with TRBJ2-7; tentatively, D is TRBD1 (5 bases). Germline CDR1 reads ENHRY; CDR2 reads SYGVKD. This CDR3 comprises 13 residues. Trimming took off 8 bases at V and 0 bases at J, with 11 bases between the two ends. The CDR3 bases are TGTGCCATCCGTAGGGGCCACTCCTACGAGCAGTACTTC. Encoded protein: CAIRRGHSYEQYF.

This clonotype was found a few times. V and J are TRBV15 and TRBJ2-7; 11 positions agree with TRBD2. In germline, CDR1 is LNHNV, CDR2 YYDKDF (reference sequence). This CDR3 has 15 residues. V dropped 3 bases and J dropped 4; count of bases not matched to a gene: 5. CDR3 in DNA: TGTGCCACCAGCAGGGCTGCTAGCGGGAGGTACGAGCAGTACTTC. Protein sequence: CATSRAASGRYEQYF.